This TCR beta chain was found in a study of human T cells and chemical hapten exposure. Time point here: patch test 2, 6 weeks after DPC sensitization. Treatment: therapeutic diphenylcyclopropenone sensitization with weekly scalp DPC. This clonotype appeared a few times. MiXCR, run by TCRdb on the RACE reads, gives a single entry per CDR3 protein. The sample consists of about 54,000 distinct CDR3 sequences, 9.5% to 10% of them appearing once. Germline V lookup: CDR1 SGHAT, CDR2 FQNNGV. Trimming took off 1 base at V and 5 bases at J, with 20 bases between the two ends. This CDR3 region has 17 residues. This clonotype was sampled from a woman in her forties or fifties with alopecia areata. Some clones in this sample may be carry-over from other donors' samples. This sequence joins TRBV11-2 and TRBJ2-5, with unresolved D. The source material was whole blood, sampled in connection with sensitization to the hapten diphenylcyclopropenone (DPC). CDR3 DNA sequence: TGTGCCAGCAGCTTAGCCCGAGCAGAGCAGAGGAAGGAGACCCAGTACTTC. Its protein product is CASSLARAEQRKETQYF.